Shown below are 12 T cell receptor beta chains from a single sample sequenced in a study of blood T cell repertoires in COVID-19. Here immunoSEQ multiplex PCR was the method, and the copy in TCRdb shows in-frame clones only, minus some. The table lists roughly 18,000 clones, 89% of them singletons. The material sequenced was peripheral blood. These receptor sequences come from a man in his 60s with active COVID-19.

The chain recombines TRBV7-2 with TRBJ1-1, with 9 bases lining up with TRBD1. Germline loops: CDR1 SGHTA, CDR2 FQGNSA. Unmatched junction bases numbered 1, after V lost 3 bases and J lost 5 bases. This CDR3 contains 13 residues. The CDR3 loop reads CASSLGQGTEAFF. The CDR3 nucleotides are TGTGCCAGCAGCTTGGGACAGGGAACTGAAGCTTTCTTT.

The chain is built from TRBV7-9 and TRBJ1-6; a possible D gene is TRBD1 (5 bases). Germline CDR1 and CDR2: SEHNR and FQNEAQ (reference sequence). V was trimmed by 3 bases and J by 6 bases, leaving 15 bases between them. The CDR3 is made up of 16 amino acids. The CDR3 nucleotides are TGTGCCAGCAGCTTCGTGGTCCACAGGCTTAATTCACCCCTCCACTTT. Translating gives CASSFVVHRLNSPLHF.

The chain links TRBV30 to TRBJ2-7; tentative D call: TRBD2 (6 bases). The CDR3 is made up of 13 amino acids. V was trimmed by 3 bases and J by 0 bases, leaving 9 bases between them. In germline, CDR1 is GTSNPN, CDR2 SVGIG (reference sequence). CDR3 nucleotides: TGTGCCTGGAGCCAGGACTACTCCTACGAGCAGTACTTC. As protein: CAWSQDYSYEQYF.

This clone was found once. V is TRBV6-5 and J is TRBJ1-6, with D perhaps matching TRBD1 (5 bases). Trimming stripped 8 bases from V and 3 bases from J, with 8 bases between. The germline V gene encodes CDR1 MNHEY and CDR2 SVGAGI. The CDR3 extends over 13 amino acids. Here the CDR3 DNA reads TGTGCCAGCGAGGGACTCTATAATTCACCCCTCCACTTT. This translates into CASEGLYNSPLHF.

The V and J genes are TRBV30 and TRBJ2-7, with 9 bases identical to TRBD2. CDR1 and CDR2 (germline): GTSNPN, SVGIG (reference sequence). The CDR3 extends over 13 amino acids. J lost 3 bases, V lost 4 bases, and 4 bases had no gene match. The CDR3 sequence is CAWTPSGNYEQYF. In DNA, the CDR3 is TGTGCCTGGACCCCTAGCGGGAACTACGAGCAGTACTTC.

V usage is TRBV25-1 and J usage is TRBJ2-7; 7 nucleotides agree with TRBD1. The CDR3 sequence is 15 residues long. From germline, CDR1 is MGHDK and CDR2 SYGVNS. Unmatched junction bases numbered 6, after V lost 3 bases and J lost 1 base. The CDR3 DNA reads TGTGCCAGCAGTGAGACAGGGTTGGAGTCCTACGAGCAGTACTTC. Amino acids: CASSETGLESYEQYF.

V is TRBV3-1 (or the pseudogene TRBV3-2) and J is TRBJ1-1, with TRBD1 matching over 8 bases. This CDR3 region has 12 residues. Trimming took 10 bases from V and 6 from J; bases not matched to a gene: 7. CDR1 and CDR2 (germline): LGHDT, YNNKEL (reference sequence). In nucleotides, the CDR3 is TGTGCCACCACAGGGGGGCTCGCTGAAGCTTTCTTT. It specifies CATTGGLAEAFF.

The chain links TRBV5-1 to TRBJ2-5; 8 nucleotides match TRBD2. This CDR3 has 15 amino acids. Losses at the gene ends were 1 base for V and 0 bases for J; bases not matched to a gene: 2. Germline V CDR1 and CDR2: SGHRS, YFSETQ. CDR3 residues: CASSLTSGYQETQYF. CDR3 sequence (DNA): TGCGCCAGCAGCTTGACTAGCGGATACCAAGAGACCCAGTACTTC.

The rearrangement uses TRBV7-9 and TRBJ2-7; perhaps TRBD2 as D (5 bases). The germline V gene has CDR1 SEHNR and CDR2 FQNEAQ (reference sequence). This CDR3 comprises 14 residues. The germline V and J ends were trimmed by 2 bases and 5 bases, with 13 bases remaining between them. The CDR3 spells CASSLWSGKDEQYF. CDR3 nucleotide sequence: TGTGCCAGCAGCTTATGGTCGGGGAAGGACGAGCAGTACTTC.

The chain is built from TRBV11-3 and TRBJ1-1, with 7 bases identical to TRBD1. This CDR3 has 13 amino acids. After removal of 3 bases from V and 7 bases from J, the junction contained 5 bases not matched to a gene. CDR1 SGHNT and CDR2 YENEEA come from the germline V gene. The chain's CDR3 is CASSFDRAGEAFF. In DNA form, the CDR3 reads TGTGCCAGCAGCTTCGACAGGGCTGGTGAAGCTTTCTTT.

CDR3 residues: CASSPIQGTGTEAFF. CDR3 nucleotide sequence: TGTGCCAGCTCACCGATCCAGGGTACGGGTACTGAAGCTTTCTTT. The chain has TRBV18 and TRBJ1-1; weak D call: TRBD1 (5 bases). V lost 3 bases to trimming and J lost 5 bases, with 16 bases between them. Germline V gene lookup returns CDR1 KGHSH and CDR2 LQKENI. This CDR3 has 15 residues.

There are a few counts of this clone. The chain joins TRBV12-3 or TRBV12-4 to TRBJ1-1; TRBD1 might be the D (6 bases). There are 13 residues in the CDR3. Trimming stripped 3 bases from V and 5 bases from J, with 10 bases between. Written as DNA, the CDR3 is TGTGCCAGCAGTTTTGGACAGTGGACTGAAGCTTTCTTT. It is translated as CASSFGQWTEAFF.